Below, 6 T cell receptor beta chains from the same sample are listed, as sequenced in a study of blood T cells in healthy people across ages. Primers used in a second PCR of roughly 6 to 12 cycles were a sample-barcoded 5' primer and a J-beta primer mix. TCRdb recomputed calls from the 5' RACE reads with MiXCR, one row per CDR3 protein. This sample has hundreds of thousands of distinct CDR3 sequences; about a third occur once, and the top ten carry less than 20%. Sequencing used blood. All receptors come from a woman aged 80 or over in good health.

This clonotype has at least ten counts. This chain links TRBV5-4 with TRBJ2-7, with 11 bases lining up with TRBD1. The V gene end was trimmed by 4 bases and the J gene end by 7 bases; junction bases not matched to a gene: 4. Germline CDR1 reads SGHNT; CDR2 reads YYREEE (reference sequence). This CDR3 spans 13 amino acids. The CDR3 loop is CASSTDRGREQYF. CDR3 nucleotides: TGTGCCAGCAGCACGGACAGGGGGCGGGAGCAGTACTTC.

This clonotype was observed at least ten times. This sequence joins TRBV12-1 and TRBJ2-1; the table's D call, TRBD1, was not checked against the DNA. TRBV12-1 is marked as a pseudogene. The CDR3 extends over 17 amino acids. As DNA, the CDR3 is TGTGCCAGCAGCCACTTCCCCTGGGGGAGCTCCTACAATGAGCAGTTCTTC. It codes for CASSHFPWGSSYNEQFF.

This chain joins TRBV12-3 or TRBV12-4 and TRBJ1-1; perhaps TRBD1 as D (6 bases). The CDR3 has 17 residues. V gave up 6 bases and J gave up 0 bases, with 20 bases separating them. The DNA for the CDR3 is TGTGCCAGCAGCGGGGGGGCAGGGTTTGGGATGAACACTGAAGCTTTCTTT. Translating gives CASSGGAGFGMNTEAFF.

This clonotype has ten or more counts. The V and J genes are TRBV2 and TRBJ2-2; D uncertain. Germline CDR1 is SNHLY and CDR2 is FYNNEI. V was clipped by 6 bases and J by 3 bases, with 5 bases between them. The length of the CDR3 is 12 residues. CDR3 loop: CASRRDTGELFF. The CDR3 nucleotides are TGTGCCAGCAGACGGGACACCGGGGAGCTGTTTTTT.

This clonotype was observed many times. The J gene is TRBJ2-7, the V gene TRBV27; TRBD1 or TRBD2 may be the D gene (6 bases each). The V end was cut by 6 bases, the J end by 6 bases, with 18 bases between. The germline V gene encodes CDR1 MNHEY and CDR2 SMNVEV (reference sequence). This CDR3 is built from 14 residues. The CDR3 region is CASSQGGLTTEQYF. The CDR3 nucleotides are TGTGCCAGCAGCCAAGGGGGGCTTACGACCGAGCAGTACTTC.

This clonotype has only a few counts. This sequence joins TRBV30 and TRBJ1-6; the D is unclear. The CDR3 has 19 residues. Trimming removed 0 bases from V and 6 bases from J, with 24 bases in between. Germline V gene lookup returns CDR1 GTSNPN and CDR2 SVGIG (reference sequence). CDR3 region: CAWSVGGRSAVGSNSPLHF. The CDR3, as DNA: TGTGCCTGGAGTGTAGGCGGGCGATCAGCGGTAGGATCTAATTCACCCCTCCACTTT.